This T cell receptor beta chain was retrieved from a study of T cell changes during pregnancy in multiple sclerosis. Germline values: CDR1 SGHVS, CDR2 FQNEAQ. The CDR3 spans 15 residues. J was trimmed by 4 bases and V by 1 base; bases with no gene match: 6. TCRdb's copy holds only in-frame clones and misses some; the assay was immunoSEQ multiplex PCR. The sample carries about 53,000 clones, about 88% recorded once. This TCR came from a female donor with multiple sclerosis, enrolled in a pregnancy study. The sequences come from CD8+ T cells from peripheral blood mononuclear cells, collected before pregnancy. The gene calls are TRBV7-8 and TRBJ1-1, with 7 bases identical to TRBD1. The CDR3 region is CASSLGRQGGTEAFF. The CDR3 bases are TGTGCCAGCAGCTTAGGCAGACAGGGCGGCACTGAAGCTTTCTTT.